These 18 T cell receptor beta chains share one sample of origin, sequenced in a study of blood T cell repertoires in COVID-19. Profiled with immunoSEQ multiplex PCR; TCRdb holds only in-frame clones, not every one. The sample comprises about 300,000 clones, around 89% of which are singletons, and 1.5% to 2% rests with the top ten. Specimen: peripheral blood. The receptor set was obtained from a woman aged 30 to 39 with COVID-19, enrolled during active disease.

This clone is medium-sized. The V and J genes are TRBV6-2 or TRBV6-3 and TRBJ2-7; TRBD1 agrees at 9 bases. The CDR3 is made up of 14 amino acids. Germline assignment: CDR1 MNHEY and CDR2 SVGEGT. V shed 4 bases, J shed 5 bases, and the junction held 6 bases outside the gene matches. The CDR3 protein is CASSFGTGFDEQYF. The CDR3 DNA follows: TGTGCCAGCAGTTTTGGGACAGGGTTCGACGAGCAGTACTTC.

The chain links TRBV2 to TRBJ2-7, with TRBD2 identical over 10 bases. The V gene end was trimmed by 6 bases and the J gene end by 7 bases; junction bases not matched to a gene: 9. The CDR3 has 14 amino acids. Germline values: CDR1 SNHLY, CDR2 FYNNEI. The CDR3 DNA is TGTGCCAGCAGAGCAACTAGCGGGGAATATGAGCAGTACTTC. Translating it yields CASRATSGEYEQYF.

The V call is TRBV7-2, the J call TRBJ2-1; D possibly corresponds to TRBD2 (6 bases). The CDR3 sequence is 16 residues long. With 0 bases removed from V and 4 bases from J, the gap between germline ends came to 13 bases. Germline V gene sequence: CDR1 SGHTA, CDR2 FQGNSA. The CDR3 reads CASSLALGGVYNEQFF. The CDR3 DNA sequence: TGTGCCAGCAGCTTAGCTCTTGGCGGGGTTTACAATGAGCAGTTCTTC.

This chain links TRBV7-6 with TRBJ1-5; 7 bases map to TRBD1. V trimming: 5 bases; J trimming: 2 bases; junction bases outside the gene matches: 6. Germline V gene sequence: CDR1 SGHVS, CDR2 FNYEAQ. The CDR3 runs 15 residues. The CDR3 coding sequence is TGTGCCAGCAGCGCCTTCAGGGGGGGCAATCAGCCCCAGCATTTT. Amino acid sequence: CASSAFRGGNQPQHF. The full variable domain, its missing parts supplied by reference TRBV7-6 and TRBJ1-5, is GAGVSQSPRYKVTKRGQDVALRCDPISGHVSLYWYRQALGQGPEFLTYFNYEAQQDKSGLPNDRFSAERPEGSISTLTIQRTEQRDSAMYRCASSAFRGGNQPQHFGDGTRLSIL.

The gene calls are TRBV27 and TRBJ2-7; D may be TRBD1 (5 bases). The V and J ends lost 3 bases and 2 bases respectively, with 11 bases between them. This CDR3 spans 14 amino acids. Germline V gives CDR1 MNHEY, CDR2 SMNVEV (reference sequence). CDR3 region: CASSLGQPPYEQYF. CDR3 nucleotides: TGTGCCAGCAGTTTGGGGCAGCCTCCCTACGAGCAGTACTTC.

The chain has TRBV6-1 and TRBJ1-5; a possible D gene is TRBD1 (5 bases). The CDR3 spans 13 residues. V lost 6 bases, J lost 5 bases, and 11 bases lay in between. The germline gives CDR1 MNHNS, CDR2 SASEGT. DNA of the CDR3: TGTGCCAGCAGCTCCGGGGGACATCAGCCCCAGCATTTT. As protein: CASSSGGHQPQHF.

At least ten counts were recorded for this clone. This CDR3 reads CASRDRAFSPLHF. The CDR3 DNA reads as TGTGCCAGCCGGGACAGGGCTTTCTCACCCCTCCACTTT. The rearrangement links TRBV25-1 to TRBJ1-6; TRBD1 aligns across 9 bases. The CDR3 is made up of 13 amino acids. The junction had 6 bases not matched to a gene; V was cut back by 8 bases and J by 10 bases. Germline-derived CDR1 and CDR2 are MGHDK and SYGVNS.

This clone was counted a single time. The chain recombines TRBV29-1 with TRBJ1-5; a weak D match, TRBD1 (6 bases). This CDR3 contains 15 residues. V was clipped by 4 bases and J by 1 base, with 14 bases between them. The V gene's germline CDR1 is SQVTM and CDR2 ANQGSEA. The CDR3 is CSVGGGVGSNQPQHF. As DNA, the CDR3 is TGCAGCGTTGGGGGGGGCGTCGGCAGCAATCAGCCCCAGCATTTT.

The chain combines TRBV5-4 with TRBJ1-1; tentative D call: TRBD1 (6 bases). The CDR3 has 17 residues. Germline V CDR1 and CDR2: SGHNT, YYREEE (reference sequence). V lost 4 bases, J lost 4 bases, and 23 bases lay in between. CDR3 amino acids: CASSAGTTSMVFTEAFF. In DNA form, the CDR3 reads TGTGCCAGCAGCGCCGGGACAACATCAATGGTCTTCACTGAAGCTTTCTTT.

V usage is TRBV12-3 or TRBV12-4 and J usage is TRBJ2-2; no clear D. Trimming removed 6 bases from V and 9 bases from J, with 11 bases in between. This CDR3 is built from 12 residues. CDR3 sequence: CASSKEARELFF. CDR3 sequence (DNA): TGTGCCAGCAGCAAAGAGGCGCGGGAGCTGTTTTTT.

V and J are TRBV24-1 and TRBJ2-3; 14 bases match TRBD2. V shed 5 bases, J shed 3 bases, and the junction held 0 bases outside the gene matches. This CDR3 comprises 15 residues. The V gene's germline CDR1 is KGHDR and CDR2 SFDVKD. The CDR3 DNA reads as TGTGCCACCAGTGGACTAGCGGGGGGGACAGATACGCAGTATTTT. Residues: CATSGLAGGTDTQYF.

The genes are TRBV14 and TRBJ2-3, with a weak D call TRBD2 (5 bases). V lost 5 bases and J 5 bases, leaving 17 bases between the germline ends. Per the germline V gene, CDR1 is SGHDN and CDR2 is FVKESK. The CDR3 totals 15 residues. CDR3 amino acids: CASSANEGLVDTQYF. The CDR3 region has the DNA TGTGCCAGCAGCGCAAACGAGGGTTTGGTAGATACGCAGTATTTT.

The chain combines TRBV29-1 with TRBJ2-3; 9 positions agree with TRBD1. This CDR3 has 16 residues. V shed 3 bases, J shed 3 bases, and the junction held 10 bases outside the gene matches. Germline CDR1 SQVTM, CDR2 ANQGSEA. The CDR3 sequence: CSVEGFGDRVTDTQYF. DNA of the CDR3: TGCAGCGTTGAGGGTTTTGGGGACAGGGTTACAGATACGCAGTATTTT.

This clone has just a few counts. CDR3 sequence (DNA): TGTGCCAGCAGTGACCTGGGACAGGTTGAAGCTTTCTTT. This codes for CASSDLGQVEAFF. This chain uses TRBV6-1 with TRBJ1-1; TRBD1 matches 8 bases. V gave up 3 bases and J gave up 7 bases; unmatched junction bases: 4. Germline V gives CDR1 MNHNS, CDR2 SASEGT. There are 13 residues in the CDR3.

V is TRBV5-1 and J is TRBJ1-1; D remains ambiguous. Per germline, CDR1 SGHRS and CDR2 YFSETQ. V shed 6 bases and J shed 0 bases, with 12 bases lying between them. The length of the CDR3 is 14 residues. CDR3 nucleotide sequence: TGCGCCAGCACCTTTGGCACCTTGAACACTGAAGCTTTCTTT. This gives the protein CASTFGTLNTEAFF.

A single count supports this clone. The V and J genes are TRBV7-3 and TRBJ2-1, with 12 positions matching TRBD2. This CDR3 is built from 15 residues. V lost 4 bases to trimming and J lost 6 bases; unmatched junction nucleotides: 4. CDR1 and CDR2 (germline): SGHTA, FQGTGA. The CDR3 region is CASSYLAGGLNEQFF. The DNA of the CDR3 is TGTGCCAGCAGCTACCTAGCGGGGGGGCTCAATGAGCAGTTCTTC.

The DNA for the CDR3 is TGTGCCACCAGCAGAGATCTGGCTGAAAAACTGTTTTTT. Its translation: CATSRDLAEKLFF. The genes are TRBV15 and TRBJ1-4; D is ambiguous. CDR1 is LNHNV and CDR2 is YYDKDF in the germline V gene (reference sequence). V lost 0 bases and J 7 bases, leaving 6 bases between the germline ends. The CDR3 is 13 residues long.

This sequence joins TRBV7-2 and TRBJ2-7; no clear D. Germline V CDR1 and CDR2: SGHTA, FQGNSA. V lost 3 bases to trimming and J lost 3 bases, with 9 bases between them. The CDR3 runs to 13 residues. CDR3 sequence (DNA): TGTGCCAGCAGCTTTTTTACCGGCTACGAGCAGTACTTC. It encodes CASSFFTGYEQYF.